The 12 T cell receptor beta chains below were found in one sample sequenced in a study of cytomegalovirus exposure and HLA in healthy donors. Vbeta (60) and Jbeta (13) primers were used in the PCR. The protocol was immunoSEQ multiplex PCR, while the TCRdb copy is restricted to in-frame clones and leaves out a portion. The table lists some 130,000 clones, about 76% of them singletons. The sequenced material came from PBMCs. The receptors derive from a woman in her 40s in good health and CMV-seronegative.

CDR3 region: CASSPRDTPRGTEAFF. The CDR3 DNA reads TGTGCCAGCAGCCCCCGGGACACCCCTAGGGGCACTGAAGCTTTCTTT. The chain uses TRBV7-6 and TRBJ1-1; weak D call: TRBD1 (6 bases). In germline, CDR1 is SGHVS, CDR2 FNYEAQ. Trimming removed 5 bases from V and 4 bases from J, with 20 bases in between. The CDR3 runs to 16 residues.

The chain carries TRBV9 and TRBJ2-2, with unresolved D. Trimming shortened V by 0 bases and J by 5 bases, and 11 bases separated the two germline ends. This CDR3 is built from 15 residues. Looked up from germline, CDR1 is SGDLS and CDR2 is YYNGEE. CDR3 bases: TGTGCCAGCAGCGTAGAAAGCCTGTCGACCGGGGAGCTGTTTTTT. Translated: CASSVESLSTGELFF. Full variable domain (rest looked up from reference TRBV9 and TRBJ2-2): DSGVTQTPKHLITATGQRVTLRCSPRSGDLSVYWYQQSLDQGLQFLIQYYNGEERAKGNILERFSAQQFPDLHSELNLSSLELGDSALYFCASSVESLSTGELFFGEGSRLTVL.

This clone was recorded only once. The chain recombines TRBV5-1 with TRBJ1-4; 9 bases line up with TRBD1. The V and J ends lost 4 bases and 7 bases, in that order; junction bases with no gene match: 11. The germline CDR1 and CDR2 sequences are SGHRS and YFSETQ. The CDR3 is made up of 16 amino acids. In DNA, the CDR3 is TGCGCCAGCAGCCCGACCGAGGGACAGGGTACTGAAAAACTGTTTTTT. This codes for CASSPTEGQGTEKLFF.

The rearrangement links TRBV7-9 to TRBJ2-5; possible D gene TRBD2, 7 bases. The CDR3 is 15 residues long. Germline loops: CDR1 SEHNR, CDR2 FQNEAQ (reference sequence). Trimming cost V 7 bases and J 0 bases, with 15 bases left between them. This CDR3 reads CASTNRGGNQETQYF. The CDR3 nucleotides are TGTGCCAGCACAAATAGGGGGGGGAACCAAGAGACCCAGTACTTC.

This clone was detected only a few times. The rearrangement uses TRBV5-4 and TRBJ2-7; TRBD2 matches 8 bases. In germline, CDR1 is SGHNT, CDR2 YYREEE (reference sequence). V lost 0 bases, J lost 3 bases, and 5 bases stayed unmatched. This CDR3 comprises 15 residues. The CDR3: CASSLAGGRNYEQYF. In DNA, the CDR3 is TGTGCCAGCAGCTTGGCGGGGGGGCGAAACTACGAGCAGTACTTC.

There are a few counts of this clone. In DNA form, the CDR3 reads TGTGCCAGCAGTTTATACAGGGTCGCCATATATTTT. Its protein product is CASSLYRVAIYF. V gene TRBV28 combines with J gene TRBJ1-3, with a possible D match to TRBD1 (6 bases). Trimming removed 1 base at V and 11 bases at J, with 9 bases between. CDR1 and CDR2 (germline): MDHEN, SYDVKM. The CDR3 consists of 12 residues.

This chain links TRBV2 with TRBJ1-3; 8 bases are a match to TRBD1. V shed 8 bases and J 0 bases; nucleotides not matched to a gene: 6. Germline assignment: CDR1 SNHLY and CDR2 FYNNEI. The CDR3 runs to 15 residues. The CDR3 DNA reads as TGTGCCAGCGGCCGACAGGGGAGCTCTGGAAACACCATATATTTT. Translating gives CASGRQGSSGNTIYF.

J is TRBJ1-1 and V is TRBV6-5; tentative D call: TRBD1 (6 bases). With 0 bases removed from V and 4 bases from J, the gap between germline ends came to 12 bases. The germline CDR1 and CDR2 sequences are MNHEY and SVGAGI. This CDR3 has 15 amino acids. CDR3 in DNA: TGTGCCAGCAGTTACTCACAGGGCCCTCGCACTGAAGCTTTCTTT. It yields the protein CASSYSQGPRTEAFF.

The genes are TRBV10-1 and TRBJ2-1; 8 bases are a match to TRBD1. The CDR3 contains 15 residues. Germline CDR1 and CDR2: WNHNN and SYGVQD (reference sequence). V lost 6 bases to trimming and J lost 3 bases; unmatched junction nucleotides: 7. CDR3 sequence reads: CASSPGTGVYNEQFF. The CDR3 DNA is TGCGCCAGCAGCCCAGGGACAGGAGTCTACAATGAGCAGTTCTTC.

This chain's CDR3 is CASSSWLTGAFLGEQYF. The DNA for the CDR3 is TGTGCCAGCAGTTCGTGGTTGACAGGGGCGTTTCTCGGCGAGCAGTACTTC. The chain combines TRBV28 with TRBJ2-5, with TRBD1 identical over 8 bases. The J call is in doubt because the DNA end fits TRBJ2-7 better. This CDR3 comprises 17 residues. The germline CDR1 and CDR2 sequences are MDHEN and SYDVKM.

CDR3 loop: CATSRRPRDQETQYF. CDR3 nucleotide sequence: TGTGCCACCAGCCGACGGCCGAGGGATCAAGAGACCCAGTACTTC. The chain employs TRBV15 and TRBJ2-5; possible D gene TRBD2, 5 bases. This CDR3 spans 15 amino acids. V dropped 5 bases and J dropped 2 bases, with 15 bases sitting between them. Germline CDR1 and CDR2: LNHNV and YYDKDF (reference sequence).

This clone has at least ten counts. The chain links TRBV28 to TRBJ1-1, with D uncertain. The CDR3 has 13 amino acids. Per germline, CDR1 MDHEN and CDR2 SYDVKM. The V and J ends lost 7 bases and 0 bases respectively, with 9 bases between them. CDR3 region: CASMQQMNTEAFF. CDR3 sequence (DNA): TGTGCCAGCATGCAACAGATGAACACTGAAGCTTTCTTT.